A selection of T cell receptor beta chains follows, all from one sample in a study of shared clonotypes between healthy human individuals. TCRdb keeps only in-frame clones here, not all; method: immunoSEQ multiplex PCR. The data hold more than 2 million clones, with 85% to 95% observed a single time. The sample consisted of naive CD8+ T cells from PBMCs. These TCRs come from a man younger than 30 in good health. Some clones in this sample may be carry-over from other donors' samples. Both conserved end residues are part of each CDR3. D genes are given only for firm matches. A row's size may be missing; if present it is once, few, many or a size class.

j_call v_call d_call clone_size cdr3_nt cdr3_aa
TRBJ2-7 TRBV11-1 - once TGTGCCAGCAGCCACTCCGAACTTGCGGGCCCCCCGCAGTACTTC CASSHSELAGPPQYF
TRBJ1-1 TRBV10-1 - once TGCGCCAGCAGTGAAGTTAGACAGTCCCGTTTGGTTTTT CASSEVRQSRLVF
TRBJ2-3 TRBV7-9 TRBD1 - TGTGCCAGCAGCCCTTCGTCGGACAGGTATAGGACAGATACGCAGTATTTT CASSPSSDRYRTDTQYF
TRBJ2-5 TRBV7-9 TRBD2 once TGTGCCAGCAGCTTAAAGGCGGGACTAGCGGGAGTTCATGCAGAGACCCAGTACTTC CASSLKAGLAGVHAETQYF
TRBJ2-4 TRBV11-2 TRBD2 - TGTGCCAGCAGCTCACTAGCGGGAATGCGGGTGGACATTCAGTACTTC CASSSLAGMRVDIQYF
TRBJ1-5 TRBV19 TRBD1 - TGTGCCAGTAGTATAGACCCGGGACAGGGGACGATAGAAGGTCAGCCCCAGCATTTT CASSIDPGQGTIEGQPQHF
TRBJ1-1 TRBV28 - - TGTGCCAGCAGTTTGATTCAGGGCCGCGAGGAGAACACTGAAGCTTTCTTT CASSLIQGREENTEAFF
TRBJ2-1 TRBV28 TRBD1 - TGTGCCAGCAGAACCCCCGGGACAGGGTACCATGAGCAGTTCTTC CASRTPGTGYHEQFF
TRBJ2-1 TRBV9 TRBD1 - TGTGCCAGCAGCACCCGGGACAGGCAATTTGAGCAGTTCTTC CASSTRDRQFEQFF
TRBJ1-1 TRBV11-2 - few TGTGCCAGCACCAACGGGAACACTGAAGCTTTCTTT CASTNGNTEAFF
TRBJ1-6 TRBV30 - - TGTGCTACTCTGAGCTCCTATAATTCACCCCTCCACTTT CATLSSYNSPLHF
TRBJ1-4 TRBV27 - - TGTGCCAGCAGTTTCGGAACAACTAATGAAAAACTGTTTTTT CASSFGTTNEKLFF
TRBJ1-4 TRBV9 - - TGTGCCAGCAGCGCGGGACCAACTAATGAAAAACTGTTTTTT CASSAGPTNEKLFF
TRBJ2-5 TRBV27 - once TGTGCCAGCAGTTTATCGGCAGCCCCGAAGGCGGAGACCCAGTACTTC CASSLSAAPKAETQYF
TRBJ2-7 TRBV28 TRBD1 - TGTGCCAGCAGTTCCCTCCACGGGACAGCTACCTTC CASSSLHGTATF
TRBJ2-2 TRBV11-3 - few TGTGCCAGCAGCTTAGGCCGGAGCACCGGGGAGCTGTTTTTT CASSLGRSTGELFF
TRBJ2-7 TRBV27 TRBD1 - TGTGCCAGCAGTTCGACAGGGTACGGGGCCGTCGAGCAGTACTTC CASSSTGYGAVEQYF
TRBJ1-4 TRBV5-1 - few TGCGCCAGCAGCTTGGGAAGGGCTAATGAAAAACTGTTTTTT CASSLGRANEKLFF
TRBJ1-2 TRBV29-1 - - TGCAGCGTTGAAGTACGGAGGCCCCAGGGCGGCTACACCTTC CSVEVRRPQGGYTF
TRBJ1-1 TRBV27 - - TGTGCCAGCAGTTTAGGCCCCGGGAGCGGGAACACTGAAGCTTTCTTT CASSLGPGSGNTEAFF
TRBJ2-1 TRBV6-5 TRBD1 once TGTGCCAGCAACTCCGGGACAGGGGTCTGGGAGCAGTTCTTC CASNSGTGVWEQFF
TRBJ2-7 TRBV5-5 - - TGTGCCAGCAGCTACGGGGCTACCTACGAGCAGTACTTC CASSYGATYEQYF
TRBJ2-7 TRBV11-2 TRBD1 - TGTGCCAGCAGCTACTCCCCCGGGACAGGCGAGCAGTACTTC CASSYSPGTGEQYF
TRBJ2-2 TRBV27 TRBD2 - TGTGCCAGCAGTCAGCGGACTAGAAACACCGGGGAGCTGTTTTTT CASSQRTRNTGELFF
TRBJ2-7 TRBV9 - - TGTGCCAGCAGCGACCGGGGCTCCTACGAGCAGTACTTC CASSDRGSYEQYF
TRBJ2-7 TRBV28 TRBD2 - TGTGCCAGCAGTCCGGCCGGGGGGGCGTCGAACGAGCAGTACTTC CASSPAGGASNEQYF